This is a list of T cell receptor beta chains from one sample in a study of T cell responses to AZD1222 COVID-19 vaccine. Clones were sequenced by immunoSEQ multiplex PCR, and TCRdb holds only the in-frame ones, with some missing. The sample consists of roughly 170,000 clones, around nine tenths of them appearing once. Sequencing was performed on peripheral blood, taken on day 0 of AZD1222 vaccination. Receptors originate from an adult in good health. Both conserved end residues are part of each CDR3. Fields, in order: J gene, D gene, V gene, clone size, CDR3 DNA, CDR3 protein. The D gene is left open where the match is weak. Size tells how often a clone was seen (once, few, many) or the class of an expanded clone, and some rows leave it out.

TRBJ2-7,NA,TRBV11-2,once,TGTGCCAGCAGAAGGATCGGAGCCCCCTACGAGCAGTACTTC,CASRRIGAPYEQYF
TRBJ1-6,NA,TRBV5-5,few,TGTGCCAGCAGCCTTCAATTACCCAACTCCTATAATTCACCCCTCCACTTT,CASSLQLPNSYNSPLHF
TRBJ2-7,NA,TRBV11-2,once,TGTGCCAGCAGCCCTCCCCGGGTGGAGCAGTACTTC,CASSPPRVEQYF
TRBJ2-7,NA,TRBV2,once,TGTGCCAGCAGTGAAGTGCTTGGAGGGAACTCCTACGAGCAGTACTTC,CASSEVLGGNSYEQYF
TRBJ1-1,NA,TRBV7-9,NA,TGTGCCACGCAGGGGCTCAAGAACACTGAAGCTTTCTTT,CATQGLKNTEAFF
TRBJ2-7,TRBD1,TRBV30,NA,TGTGCCGGCGACAGGGGTGGGTACGAGCAGTACTTC,CAGDRGGYEQYF
TRBJ2-1,TRBD2,TRBV3-1/TRBV3-2,NA,TGTGCCAGCAGCGCCCGACTAGCGGGGCCCCTACCGAATGAGCAGTTCTTC,CASSARLAGPLPNEQFF
TRBJ1-1,NA,TRBV4-3,NA,TGCGCCAGCAGCCAAGATCGCGAAGCGAACACTGAAGCTTTCTTT,CASSQDREANTEAFF
TRBJ2-7,NA,TRBV6-1,NA,TGTGCCAGCAGTGAACACAGCCACGAGCAGTACTTC,CASSEHSHEQYF
TRBJ2-5,TRBD1,TRBV5-1,once,TGCGCCAGCAGCGAGGGGACAGCCCAAGAGACCCAGTACTTC,CASSEGTAQETQYF
TRBJ2-2,TRBD2,TRBV7-8,NA,TGTGCCAGCAGCAGGACTAGCGGCTACACCGGGGAGCTGTTTTTT,CASSRTSGYTGELFF
TRBJ2-7,NA,TRBV7-9,NA,TGTGCCAGCAGCTCCTCAGCCTCTTACGAGCAGTACTTC,CASSSSASYEQYF
TRBJ1-6,NA,TRBV9,NA,TGTGCCAGCAGCGTGCGGTCCCAAGGCTATAATTCACCCCTCCACTTT,CASSVRSQGYNSPLHF
TRBJ2-2,TRBD2,TRBV10-3,NA,TGTGCCATCAGTGAAGTTGGGGGGGCCGGGGAGCTGTTTTTT,CAISEVGGAGELFF
TRBJ1-2,NA,TRBV7-2,few,TGTGCCAGCAGCACCCTCGGCTATGGCTACACCTTC,CASSTLGYGYTF
TRBJ2-5,NA,TRBV7-6,once,TGTGCCAGCAGCTTAGGGACTGGGGTGTACTTC,CASSLGTGVYF
TRBJ2-3,NA,TRBV5-4,NA,TGTGCCAGCAGCTTGGCCCCCACAGATACGCAGTATTTT,CASSLAPTDTQYF
TRBJ2-2,NA,TRBV6-5,NA,TGTGCCAGCAGTTACTCGAAAGGCCTCACCGGGGAGCTGTTTTTT,CASSYSKGLTGELFF
TRBJ2-1,NA,TRBV7-2,NA,TGTGCCAGCAGCTCGCGAACTCGGAATGAGCAGTTCTTC,CASSSRTRNEQFF
TRBJ1-2,NA,TRBV11-2,NA,TGTGCCAGCAGCTTAGAGTCGGCCAACTATGGCTACACCTTC,CASSLESANYGYTF
TRBJ2-5,TRBD2,TRBV30,NA,TGTGCCTGGAGTGAGGGACTAGCGGGAGGGGGACACTTC,CAWSEGLAGGGHF
TRBJ1-5,TRBD1,TRBV6-5,NA,TGTGCCAGCAGACCTGACAGGGCCGGCAATCAGCCCCAGCATTTT,CASRPDRAGNQPQHF
TRBJ1-4,TRBD1,TRBV5-1,NA,TGCGCCAGCAGCTTGAGGACAGGGGGACCTAATGAAAAACTGTTTTTT,CASSLRTGGPNEKLFF
TRBJ1-2,NA,TRBV5-5,NA,TGTGCCAGCAGCCCAGACCGGGACCCCTATCCCTCCTATGGCTACACCTTC,CASSPDRDPYPSYGYTF